This is a list of T cell receptor beta chains from one sample in a study of CD4 T cells in relation to SARS-CoV-2 and coronaviruses. Their antigen targets remain unknown. Clones were read by immunoSEQ multiplex PCR, and TCRdb kept only the in-frame ones, dropping some. Among over 25,000 clones listed, around three quarters were seen once. The source material was CD4+ T cells from PBMCs, cultured in vitro. The receptors shown here come from a human donor in good health. CDR3s include the opening cysteine and the closing phenylalanine or tryptophan. Each record gives: V gene, J gene, clone size, D gene, CDR3 protein, CDR3 DNA. D genes are given only for firm matches. Clone size is stated in some rows and not others, as once, few, many or a class when expanded.

TRBV19	TRBJ2-7	.	TRBD2	CASRAIGGSYEQYF	TGTGCCAGTAGAGCGATCGGGGGGTCCTACGAGCAGTACTTC
TRBV11-2	TRBJ2-6	few	.	CASSLRGPSGANVLTF	TGTGCCAGCAGCTTGCGGGGTCCCTCTGGGGCCAACGTCCTGACTTTC
TRBV6-2/TRBV6-3	TRBJ1-5	once	.	CASSYSGGNQPQHF	TGTGCCAGCAGTTACAGTGGAGGCAATCAGCCCCAGCATTTT
TRBV7-3	TRBJ1-5	.	.	CASSLNSNQPQHF	TGTGCCAGCAGCTTAAATAGCAATCAGCCCCAGCATTTT
TRBV19	TRBJ1-1	.	.	CATTGPSMNTEAFF	TGTGCCACAACAGGGCCCTCAATGAACACTGAAGCTTTCTTT
TRBV19	TRBJ1-2	.	TRBD1	CASSFRDRLYYGYTF	TGTGCCAGTAGTTTCCGGGACAGATTGTACTATGGCTACACCTTC
TRBV7-2	TRBJ1-6	few	.	CASSLSVGGSPLHF	TGTGCCAGCAGCTTATCAGTGGGGGGTTCACCCCTCCACTTT
TRBV11-3	TRBJ1-1	once	.	CASSLNSGNTEAFF	TGTGCCAGCAGCTTGAATTCCGGGAACACTGAAGCTTTCTTT
TRBV5-1	TRBJ2-3	.	.	CASSSSFTTDTQYF	TGCGCCAGCAGCTCCTCATTCACCACAGATACGCAGTATTTT
TRBV7-2	TRBJ1-2	.	.	CASSLGSGVGYGYTF	TGTGCCAGCAGCTTAGGATCGGGGGTCGGCTATGGCTACACCTTC
TRBV5-4	TRBJ1-1	.	.	CASTEGRVAAEAFF	TGTGCCAGCACCGAAGGGCGGGTCGCGGCTGAAGCTTTCTTT
TRBV28	TRBJ1-2	few	.	CASSSTTGTAYGYTF	TGTGCCAGCAGTTCAACAACCGGGACCGCCTATGGCTACACCTTC
TRBV7-9	TRBJ2-1	.	TRBD2	CASSPRAAGGPRFNEQFF	TGTGCCAGCAGCCCCCGGGCAGCGGGAGGGCCGAGGTTCAATGAGCAGTTCTTC
TRBV19	TRBJ2-4	once	TRBD2	CASSTVGLAGSPLAKNIQYF	TGTGCCAGTAGTACAGTAGGACTAGCGGGTAGCCCCCTAGCCAAAAACATTCAGTACTTC
TRBV7-2	TRBJ2-2	.	TRBD1	CASSSGTGPTGELFF	TGTGCCAGCAGCTCCGGGACAGGTCCCACCGGGGAGCTGTTTTTT
TRBV5-1	TRBJ2-3	.	.	CASSLVGFTDTQYF	TGCGCCAGCAGCTTGGTAGGTTTCACAGATACGCAGTATTTT
TRBV20-1	TRBJ2-3	.	.	CSASRTKDRQSTDTQYF	TGCAGTGCTAGTAGGACAAAGGACAGACAAAGCACAGATACGCAGTATTTT
TRBV7-9	TRBJ1-1	.	.	CASSPFGRHTEAFF	TGTGCCAGCAGTCCTTTCGGCAGGCACACTGAAGCTTTCTTT
TRBV6-2/TRBV6-3	TRBJ2-7	few	TRBD2	CASSLGLAGSYEQYF	TGTGCCAGCAGCCTGGGACTAGCGGGTTCCTACGAGCAGTACTTC
TRBV7-2	TRBJ2-5	.	.	CASSSPYTIGETQYF	TGTGCCAGCAGCTCGCCGTACACGATAGGGGAGACCCAGTACTTC
TRBV7-2	TRBJ2-3	.	.	CASSLRGLTDTQYF	TGTGCCAGCAGCTTACGGGGTCTCACAGATACGCAGTATTTT
TRBV3-1/TRBV3-2	TRBJ2-7	.	TRBD2	CASSQRTSGNYEQYF	TGTGCCAGCAGCCAACGGACTAGCGGGAACTACGAGCAGTACTTC
TRBV6-5	TRBJ2-7	.	.	CASHAGVSYEQYF	TGTGCCAGTCACGCAGGGGTATCCTACGAGCAGTACTTC
TRBV5-6	TRBJ1-4	few	.	CASSLAGWINEKLFF	TGTGCCAGCAGCTTGGCGGGGTGGATTAATGAAAAACTGTTTTTT
TRBV4-1	TRBJ1-2	.	.	CASGSGYTF	TGCGCCAGCGGCTCTGGCTACACCTTC
TRBV4-1	TRBJ2-7	few	TRBD2	CASSPIGLAGDRSYEQYF	TGCGCCAGCAGCCCCATAGGGCTAGCGGGGGACCGCTCCTACGAGCAGTACTTC
TRBV4-1	TRBJ1-4	.	TRBD1	CASGPGQGFGEKLFF	TGCGCCAGCGGACCGGGACAGGGGTTCGGTGAAAAACTGTTTTTT
TRBV3-1/TRBV3-2	TRBJ2-1	.	.	CASSPFRPYNEQFF	TGTGCCAGCAGCCCATTTCGGCCTTACAATGAGCAGTTCTTC
TRBV20-1	TRBJ1-3	.	.	CSASTGLGNTIYF	TGCAGTGCTAGTACAGGGCTCGGAAACACCATATATTTT
TRBV12-2	TRBJ2-1	.	.	CASRPQKGGPLYNEQFF	TGTGCAAGTCGCCCCCAAAAAGGCGGGCCTTTATACAATGAGCAGTTCTTC
TRBV6-6	TRBJ2-7	.	.	CASSYSGARPGEQYF	TGTGCCAGCAGTTACTCTGGGGCGAGACCCGGCGAGCAGTACTTC
TRBV9	TRBJ1-1	.	.	CASSVVPSEAEAFF	TGTGCCAGCAGCGTAGTACCCTCGGAGGCTGAAGCTTTCTTT
TRBV6-1	TRBJ2-7	.	TRBD2	CASSEAGSSYEQYF	TGTGCCAGCAGCGAAGCGGGGAGCTCCTACGAGCAGTACTTC
TRBV25-1	TRBJ1-3	.	.	CASSEGRSLSSGNTIYF	TGTGCCAGCAGTGAAGGTCGGTCCCTTAGCTCTGGAAACACCATATATTTT
TRBV10-3	TRBJ1-1	.	TRBD1	CAIRRDREGEAFF	TGTGCCATCAGGAGAGACAGGGAGGGTGAAGCTTTCTTT
TRBV11-2	TRBJ2-5	.	TRBD2	CASSPTAAGVGETQYF	TGTGCCAGCAGCCCGACGGCAGCGGGAGTCGGGGAGACCCAGTACTTC
TRBV6-6	TRBJ2-7	.	.	CASSYLSSYEQYF	TGTGCCAGCAGTTACTTGAGCTCCTACGAGCAGTACTTC
TRBV6-5	TRBJ2-1	.	.	CASSWTNNEQFF	TGTGCCAGCAGTTGGACCAACAATGAGCAGTTCTTC
TRBV2	TRBJ2-5	.	TRBD1	CASTDRGQETQYF	TGTGCCAGCACAGACAGGGGCCAAGAGACCCAGTACTTC
TRBV7-2	TRBJ1-1	.	.	CASSLGGGPSEWAFF	TGTGCCAGCAGCTTAGGTGGGGGACCGTCGGAATGGGCTTTCTTT
TRBV29-1	TRBJ1-3	few	TRBD1	CSVGQGYSGNTIYF	TGCAGCGTTGGACAGGGGTACTCTGGAAACACCATATATTTT
TRBV18	TRBJ2-1	.	.	CASSDVGLEQFF	TGTGCCAGCTCAGATGTGGGACTTGAGCAGTTCTTC